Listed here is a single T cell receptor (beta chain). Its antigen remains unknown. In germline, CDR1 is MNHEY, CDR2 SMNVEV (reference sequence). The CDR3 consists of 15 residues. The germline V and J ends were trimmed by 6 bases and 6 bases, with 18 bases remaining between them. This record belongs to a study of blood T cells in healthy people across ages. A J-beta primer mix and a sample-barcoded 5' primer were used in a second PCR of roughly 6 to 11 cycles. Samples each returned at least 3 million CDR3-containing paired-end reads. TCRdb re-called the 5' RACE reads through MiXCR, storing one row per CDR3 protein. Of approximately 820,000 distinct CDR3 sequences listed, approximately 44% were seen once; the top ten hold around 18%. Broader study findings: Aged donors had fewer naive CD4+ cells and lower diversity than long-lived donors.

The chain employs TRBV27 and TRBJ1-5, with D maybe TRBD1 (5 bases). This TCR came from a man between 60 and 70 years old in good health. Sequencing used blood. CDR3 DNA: TGTGCCAGCAGCCAAGAGGGGCTCCCCAGTCAGCCCCAGCATTTT. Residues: CASSQEGLPSQPQHF.